The present entry profiles one TCR beta chain with its context. Its antigen is undetermined. Total RNA amounting to around 450 ng was the source from which TCR beta cDNA was made with a constant-region primer. Researchers made the TCR beta libraries by running three nested multiplex PCR rounds with slightly modified ARM-PCR. Two initial PCR rounds of around 10 cycles each paired TRBV1-TRBV30 forward primers with a C-beta reverse primer. A single record per CDR3 protein comes from TCRdb applying MiXCR to the multiplex PCR reads. The sample gives around 170,000 distinct CDR3 sequences, 50% to 75% of which show up once; approximately 65% is in the top ten. The data stem from a study of tumor-infiltrating lymphocytes in primary liver carcinoma. This CDR3 has 16 residues. CDR1 is MGHRA and CDR2 is YSYEKL in the germline V gene. V dropped 5 bases and J dropped 1 base, with 16 bases sitting between them. Study-wide findings and caveats: Tumor specimens were characterized by a significantly higher top-250-clone fraction than blood (p = 0.039). The overlap of tumor-adjacent and tumor-blood pairs was smaller than that of tumor region pairs.

Blood RNA came from unsorted whole blood; germline DNA was also extracted. The receptor was derived from a middle-aged man with primary liver carcinoma and hepatitis B virus infection. The chain combines TRBV4-1 with TRBJ2-3; D possibly corresponds to TRBD1 (5 bases). The sequencing input was peripheral blood. The CDR3 coding sequence is TGCGCCAGCAGCTTAAACACAGGAACCGGCACAGATACGCAGTATTTT. This translates into CASSLNTGTGTDTQYF.